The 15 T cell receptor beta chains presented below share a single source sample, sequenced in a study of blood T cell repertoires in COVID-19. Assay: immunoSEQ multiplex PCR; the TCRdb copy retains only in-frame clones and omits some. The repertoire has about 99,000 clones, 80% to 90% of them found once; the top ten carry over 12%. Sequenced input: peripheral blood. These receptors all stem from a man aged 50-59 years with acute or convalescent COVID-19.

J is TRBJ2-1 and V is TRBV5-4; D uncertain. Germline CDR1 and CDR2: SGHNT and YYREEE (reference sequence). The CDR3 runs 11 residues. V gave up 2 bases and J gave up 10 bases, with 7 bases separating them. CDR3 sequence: CASSFRNEQFF. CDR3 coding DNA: TGTGCCAGCAGCTTTAGAAACGAGCAGTTCTTC.

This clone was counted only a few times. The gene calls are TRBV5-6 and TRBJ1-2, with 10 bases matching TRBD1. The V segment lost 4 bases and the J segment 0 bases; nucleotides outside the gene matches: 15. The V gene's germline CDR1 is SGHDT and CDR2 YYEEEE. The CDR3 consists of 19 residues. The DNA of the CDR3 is TGTGCCAGCAGCCGAGCTCCCGGGGACAGGGGCCTGACTAACTATGGCTACACCTTC. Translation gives CASSRAPGDRGLTNYGYTF. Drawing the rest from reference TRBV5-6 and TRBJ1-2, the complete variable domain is DAGVTQSPTHLIKTRGQQVTLRCSPKSGHDTVSWYQQALGQGPQFIFQYYEEEERQRGNFPDRFSGHQFPNYSSELNVNALLLGDSALYLCASSRAPGDRGLTNYGYTFGSGTRLTVV.

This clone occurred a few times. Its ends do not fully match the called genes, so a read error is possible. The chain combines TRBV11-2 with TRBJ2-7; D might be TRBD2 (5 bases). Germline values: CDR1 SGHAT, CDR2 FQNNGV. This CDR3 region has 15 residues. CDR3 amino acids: CASSVDRLAFGEQYF. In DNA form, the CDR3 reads TGTGCCAGCAGCGTAGACCGATTAGCGTTCGGCGAGCAGTACTTC.

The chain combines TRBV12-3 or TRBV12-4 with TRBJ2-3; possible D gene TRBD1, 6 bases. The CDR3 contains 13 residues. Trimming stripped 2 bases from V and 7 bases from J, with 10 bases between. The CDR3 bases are TGTGCCAGCAGTTTAAGACAGGTCAATACGCAGTATTTT. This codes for CASSLRQVNTQYF.

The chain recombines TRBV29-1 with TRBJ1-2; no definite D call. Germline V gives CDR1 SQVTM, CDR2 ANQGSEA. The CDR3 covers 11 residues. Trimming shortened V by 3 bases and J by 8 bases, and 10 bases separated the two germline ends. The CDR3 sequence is CSVEYGGGYTF. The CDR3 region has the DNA TGCAGCGTTGAGTACGGAGGAGGCTACACCTTC.

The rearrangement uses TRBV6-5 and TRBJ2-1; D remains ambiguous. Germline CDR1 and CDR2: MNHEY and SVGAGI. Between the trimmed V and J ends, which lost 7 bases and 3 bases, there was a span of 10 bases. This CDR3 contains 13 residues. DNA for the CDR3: TGTGCCAGCACCCCCCGCGGCTACAATGAGCAGTTCTTC. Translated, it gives CASTPRGYNEQFF.

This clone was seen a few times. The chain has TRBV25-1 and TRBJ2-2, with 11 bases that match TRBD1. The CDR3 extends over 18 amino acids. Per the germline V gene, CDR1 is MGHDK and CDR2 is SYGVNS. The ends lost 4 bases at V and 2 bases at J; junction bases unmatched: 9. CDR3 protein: CASSGPGTGGRNTGELFF. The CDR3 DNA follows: TGTGCCAGCAGTGGTCCCGGGACAGGGGGTAGAAACACCGGGGAGCTGTTTTTT.

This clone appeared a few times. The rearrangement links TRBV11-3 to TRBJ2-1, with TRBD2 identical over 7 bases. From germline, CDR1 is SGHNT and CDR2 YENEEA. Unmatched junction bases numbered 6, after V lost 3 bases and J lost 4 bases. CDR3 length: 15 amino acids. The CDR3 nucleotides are TGTGCCAGCAGCTTCCATAGCGGGCAGTACAATGAGCAGTTCTTC. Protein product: CASSFHSGQYNEQFF.

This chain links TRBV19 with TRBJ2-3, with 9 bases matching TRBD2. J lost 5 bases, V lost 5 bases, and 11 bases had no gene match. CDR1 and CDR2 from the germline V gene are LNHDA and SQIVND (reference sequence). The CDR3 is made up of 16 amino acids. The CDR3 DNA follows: TGTGCCAGTAGTCCCAGGACTAGCGCGAGTATAGATACGCAGTATTTT. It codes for CASSPRTSASIDTQYF.

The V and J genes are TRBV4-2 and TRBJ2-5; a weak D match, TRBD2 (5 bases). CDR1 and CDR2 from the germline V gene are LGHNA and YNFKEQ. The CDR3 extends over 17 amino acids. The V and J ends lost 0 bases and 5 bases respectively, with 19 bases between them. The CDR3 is CASSQDRGNTPEETQYF. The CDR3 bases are TGTGCCAGCAGCCAAGATCGGGGAAACACCCCGGAGGAGACCCAGTACTTC.

CDR3 bases: TGCGCCAGCAGCCCCCAAGCGGGCCCCACAGATACGCAGTATTTT. Protein sequence: CASSPQAGPTDTQYF. V usage is TRBV5-1 and J usage is TRBJ2-3, with TRBD2 as a possible D gene (6 bases). Germline V gene lookup returns CDR1 SGHRS and CDR2 YFSETQ. This CDR3 is built from 15 residues. Deletions cut 4 bases from V and 2 bases from J, with 14 bases between.

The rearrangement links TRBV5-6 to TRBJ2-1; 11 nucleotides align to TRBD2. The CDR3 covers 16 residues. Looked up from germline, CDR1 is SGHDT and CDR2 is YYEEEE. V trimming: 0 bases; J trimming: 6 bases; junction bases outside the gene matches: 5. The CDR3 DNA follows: TGTGCCAGCAGCTTGGACGGGACTAGCGGTTCCAATGAGCAGTTCTTC. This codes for CASSLDGTSGSNEQFF.

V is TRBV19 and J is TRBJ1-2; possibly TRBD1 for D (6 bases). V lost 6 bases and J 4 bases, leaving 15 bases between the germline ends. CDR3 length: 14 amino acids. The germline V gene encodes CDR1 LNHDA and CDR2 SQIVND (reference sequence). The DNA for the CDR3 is TGTGCCAGTAGGATGACAGGCGATGGCTATGGCTACACCTTC. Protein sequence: CASRMTGDGYGYTF. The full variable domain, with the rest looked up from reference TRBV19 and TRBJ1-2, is DGGITQSPKYLFRKEGQNVTLSCEQNLNHDAMYWYRQDPGQGLRLIYYSQIVNDFQKGDIAEGYSVSREKKESFPLTVTSAQKNPTAFYLCASRMTGDGYGYTFGSGTRLTVV.

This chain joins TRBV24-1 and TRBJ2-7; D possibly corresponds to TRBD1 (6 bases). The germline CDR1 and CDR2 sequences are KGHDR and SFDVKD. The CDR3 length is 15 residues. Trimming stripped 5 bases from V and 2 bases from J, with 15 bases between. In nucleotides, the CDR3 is TGTGCCACCAGTGTAGTAGCAGGGGTAACCTACGAGCAGTACTTC. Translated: CATSVVAGVTYEQYF.

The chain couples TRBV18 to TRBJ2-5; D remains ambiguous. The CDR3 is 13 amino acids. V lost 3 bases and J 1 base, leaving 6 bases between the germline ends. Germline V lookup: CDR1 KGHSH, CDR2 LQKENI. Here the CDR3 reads CASSPPFQETQYF. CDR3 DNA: TGTGCCAGCTCACCCCCCTTCCAAGAGACCCAGTACTTC.